Below are 4 T cell receptor beta chains sequenced from a single sample in a study of T cells in women clearing cervical HPV infection. Sequencing used immunoSEQ multiplex PCR; TCRdb keeps in-frame clones, though not all of them. The listing records under 35,000 clones. The sample taken for sequencing was blood buffy coat. The receptors shown here come from a woman between 18 and 70 years old with a cervical HPV16 infection that either progressed to CIN3+ or cleared (not recorded which).

The CDR3 region is CASSSQGSYNEQFF. The CDR3 DNA, read in part, is TGTGCCAGCAGCTCGCAGGGGTCCTACAATGAG. V is TRBV11-2 and J is TRBJ2-1; a possible D gene is TRBD1 (6 bases). The read ends 3 residues early relative to the CDR3; the germline J gene fills the gap. The V end lost 4 bases, the J end lost 1 base, and 8 bases lay between the germline ends. The V gene's germline CDR1 is SGHAT and CDR2 FQNNGV. The CDR3 runs 14 residues.

Comments on this clone: Read coverage stops 3 residues before the CDR3 terminus; the germline J gene supplies the remainder. The chain recombines TRBV20-1 with TRBJ1-1, with D tentatively TRBD1 (6 bases). The ends were cut back, 3 bases at V and 5 bases at J, with 13 bases in the middle. The CDR3 runs to 13 residues. Germline CDR1 DFQATT, CDR2 SNEGSKA (reference sequence). The DNA read from the CDR3 is TGCAGTGCTAGGTGGCAGGGGTTAACTGAA. Translated, it gives CSARWQGLTE. In full, the CDR3 reads CSARWQGLTEAFF.

In regard to this clone: The read is 3 residues too short to cover the CDR3 end, so that end is filled in from the germline J gene. The chain recombines TRBV6-4 with TRBJ1-5, with 10 bases lining up with TRBD1. Germline CDR1 MRHNA, CDR2 SNTAGT. The trim removed 9 bases at V and 5 bases at J, leaving 1 base unmatched. This CDR3 region has 12 residues. Incomplete CDR3 DNA: TGTGCCAGGGACAGGGGGGATCAGCCC. Amino acids: CARDRGDQP. In full, the CDR3 reads CARDRGDQPQHF.

About this clone itself: The read comes to an end 3 residues before the CDR3 does, leaving the germline J gene to fill in the end. The rearrangement joins TRBV7-9 to TRBJ1-6; D might be TRBD1 (6 bases). Per the germline V gene, CDR1 is SEHNR and CDR2 is FQNEAQ (reference sequence). V was cut by 5 bases and J by 7 bases, with 12 bases left in between. The CDR3 has 14 residues. The CDR3 region is CASSPGQVNSPLHF. The covered CDR3 bases are TGTGCCAGCAGCCCGGGACAAGTAAATTCACCC.